This is a list of T cell receptor beta chains from one sample in a study of blood T cell repertoires in COVID-19. Here immunoSEQ multiplex PCR was the method, and the copy in TCRdb shows in-frame clones only, minus some. The table records 210,000 or so clones, over 75% of them present only once. The sequenced sample consisted of peripheral blood. The receptors derive from a woman aged 40 to 50 who had recovered from COVID-19. CDR3s leave out the opening cysteine and the closing phenylalanine or tryptophan. Size is omitted from some rows. Given values are once, few, many or a class for expanded clones.

V gene: TRBV9; clone size: few; CDR3 protein: ASSVKATQGAGAGELF
V gene: TRBV24-1; clone size: .; CDR3 protein: ATGDYRAPDTQY
V gene: TRBV4-2; clone size: .; CDR3 protein: ASSLPRGLAHEQY
V gene: TRBV7-8; clone size: .; CDR3 protein: ASSLGRGVWTGELF
V gene: TRBV12-5; clone size: .; CDR3 protein: ASGPRTGELF
V gene: TRBV6-6; clone size: .; CDR3 protein: ASRTTGIPYNSPLH
V gene: TRBV28; clone size: .; CDR3 protein: ASRKDRRKIQALH
V gene: TRBV10-3; clone size: .; CDR3 protein: AISDARGSGNTIY
V gene: TRBV3-1/TRBV3-2; clone size: .; CDR3 protein: ASSQEDRGGETQY
V gene: TRBV18; clone size: .; CDR3 protein: ASSPEGGNQPQH
V gene: TRBV10-2; clone size: .; CDR3 protein: ASSGPGTGSNEQY
V gene: TRBV12-3/TRBV12-4; clone size: many; CDR3 protein: ASGPSTYEQY
V gene: TRBV18; clone size: .; CDR3 protein: ASSGTSSGDTQY
V gene: TRBV5-1; clone size: .; CDR3 protein: ASSLTGQGRNSPLH
V gene: TRBV30; clone size: .; CDR3 protein: ARDREGHETQY
V gene: TRBV5-1; clone size: .; CDR3 protein: ASSPAGSSYEQY